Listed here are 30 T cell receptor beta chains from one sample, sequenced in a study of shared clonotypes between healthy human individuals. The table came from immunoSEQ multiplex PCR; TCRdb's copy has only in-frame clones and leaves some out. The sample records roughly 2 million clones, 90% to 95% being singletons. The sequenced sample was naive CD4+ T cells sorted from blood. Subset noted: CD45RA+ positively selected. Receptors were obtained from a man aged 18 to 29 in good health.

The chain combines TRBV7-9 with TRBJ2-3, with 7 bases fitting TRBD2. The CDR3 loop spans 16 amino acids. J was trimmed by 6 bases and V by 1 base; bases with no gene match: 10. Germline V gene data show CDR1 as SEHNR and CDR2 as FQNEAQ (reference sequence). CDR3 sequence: CASSLGGSGSSDTQYF. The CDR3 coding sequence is TGTGCCAGCAGCTTAGGGGGTAGCGGGTCATCCGATACGCAGTATTTT.

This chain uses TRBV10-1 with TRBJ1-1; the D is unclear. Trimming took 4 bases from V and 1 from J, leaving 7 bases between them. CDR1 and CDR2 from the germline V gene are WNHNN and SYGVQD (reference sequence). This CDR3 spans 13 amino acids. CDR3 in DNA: TGCGCCAGCAGTGCGACATCGAACACTGAAGCTTTCTTT. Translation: CASSATSNTEAFF.

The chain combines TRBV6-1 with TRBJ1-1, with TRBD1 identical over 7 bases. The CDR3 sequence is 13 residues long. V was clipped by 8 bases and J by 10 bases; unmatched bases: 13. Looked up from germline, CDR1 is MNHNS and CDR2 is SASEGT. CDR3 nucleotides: TGTGCCAGCGGAAAGACAGGGTTTCCCCGAGCTTTCTTT. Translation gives CASGKTGFPRAFF.

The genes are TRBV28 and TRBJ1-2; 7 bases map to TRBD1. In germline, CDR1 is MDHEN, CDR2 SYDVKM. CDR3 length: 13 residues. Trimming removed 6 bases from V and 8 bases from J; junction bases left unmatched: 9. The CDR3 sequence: CASSSQGGRGYTF. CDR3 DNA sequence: TGTGCCAGCAGCAGCCAGGGGGGAAGGGGCTACACCTTC.

The CDR3: CASSVTDGNIQYF. The DNA of the CDR3 is TGTGCCAGCAGCGTAACGGATGGAAACATTCAGTACTTC. The genes are TRBV9 and TRBJ2-4; D unclear. Germline values: CDR1 SGDLS, CDR2 YYNGEE. The CDR3 spans 13 residues. Between the trimmed V and J ends, which lost 1 base and 6 bases, there was a span of 8 bases.

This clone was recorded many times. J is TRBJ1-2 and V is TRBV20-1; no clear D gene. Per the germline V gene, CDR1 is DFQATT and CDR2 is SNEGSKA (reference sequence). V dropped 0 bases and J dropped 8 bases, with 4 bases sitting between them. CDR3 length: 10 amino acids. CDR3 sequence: CSARDRGYTF. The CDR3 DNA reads TGCAGTGCTAGAGATCGCGGCTACACCTTC.

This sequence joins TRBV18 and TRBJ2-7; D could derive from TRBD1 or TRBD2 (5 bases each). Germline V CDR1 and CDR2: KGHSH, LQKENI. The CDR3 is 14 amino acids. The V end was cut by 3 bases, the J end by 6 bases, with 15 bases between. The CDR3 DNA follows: TGTGCCAGCTCACCCAGGGAGTCTGAAGGCGAGCAGTACTTC. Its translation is CASSPRESEGEQYF. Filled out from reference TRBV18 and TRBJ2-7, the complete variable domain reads NAGVMQNPRHLVRRRGQEARLRCSPMKGHSHVYWYRQLPEEGLKFMVYLQKENIIDESGMPKERFSAEFPKEGPSILRIQQVVRGDSAAYFCASSPRESEGEQYFGPGTRLTVT.

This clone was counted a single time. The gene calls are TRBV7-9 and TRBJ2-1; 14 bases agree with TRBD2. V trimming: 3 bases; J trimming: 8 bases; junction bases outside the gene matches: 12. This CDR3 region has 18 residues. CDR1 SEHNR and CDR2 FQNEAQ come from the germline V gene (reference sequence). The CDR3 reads CASSLGHPGLAGVDEQFF. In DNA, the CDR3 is TGTGCCAGCAGCTTGGGACACCCGGGACTAGCGGGAGTCGATGAGCAGTTCTTC.

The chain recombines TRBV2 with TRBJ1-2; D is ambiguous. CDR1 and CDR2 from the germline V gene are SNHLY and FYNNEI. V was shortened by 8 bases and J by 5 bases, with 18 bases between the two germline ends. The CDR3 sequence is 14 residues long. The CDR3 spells CASLKHPVTYGYTF. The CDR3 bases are TGTGCCAGCCTTAAGCACCCCGTTACATATGGCTACACCTTC.

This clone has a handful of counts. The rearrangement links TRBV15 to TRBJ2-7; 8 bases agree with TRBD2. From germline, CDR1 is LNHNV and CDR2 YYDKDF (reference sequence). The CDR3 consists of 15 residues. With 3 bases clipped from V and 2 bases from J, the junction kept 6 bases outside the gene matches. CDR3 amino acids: CATSRPPAGAYEQYF. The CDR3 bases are TGTGCCACCAGCAGGCCTCCAGCGGGAGCCTACGAGCAGTACTTC.

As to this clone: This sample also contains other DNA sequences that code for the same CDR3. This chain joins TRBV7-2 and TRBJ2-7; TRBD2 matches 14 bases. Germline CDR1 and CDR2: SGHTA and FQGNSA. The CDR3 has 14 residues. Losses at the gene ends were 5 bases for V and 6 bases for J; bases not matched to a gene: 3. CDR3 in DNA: TGTGCCAGCAGCCGAGGACTAGCGGGGGGCGAGCAGTACTTC. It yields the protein CASSRGLAGGEQYF.

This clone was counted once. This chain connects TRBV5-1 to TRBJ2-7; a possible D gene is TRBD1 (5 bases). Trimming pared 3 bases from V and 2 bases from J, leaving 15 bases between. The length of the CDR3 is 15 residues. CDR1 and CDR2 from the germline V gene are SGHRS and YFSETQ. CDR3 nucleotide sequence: TGCGCCAGCAGCTACTTAGGGGCAGGACCCTACGAGCAGTACTTC. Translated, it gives CASSYLGAGPYEQYF.

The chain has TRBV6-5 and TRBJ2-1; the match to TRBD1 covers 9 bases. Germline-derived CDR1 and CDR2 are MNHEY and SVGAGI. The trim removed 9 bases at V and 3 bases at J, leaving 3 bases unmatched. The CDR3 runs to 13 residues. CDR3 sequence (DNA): TGTGCCAGACGGGACAGGGACTACAATGAGCAGTTCTTC. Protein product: CARRDRDYNEQFF.

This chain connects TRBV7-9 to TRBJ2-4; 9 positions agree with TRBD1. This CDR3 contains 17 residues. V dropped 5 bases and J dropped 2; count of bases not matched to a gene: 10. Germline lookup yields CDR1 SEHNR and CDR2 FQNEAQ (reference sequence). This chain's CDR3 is CASSGAGQGFTKNIQYF. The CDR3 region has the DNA TGTGCCAGCAGCGGGGCGGGACAGGGCTTTACCAAAAACATTCAGTACTTC.

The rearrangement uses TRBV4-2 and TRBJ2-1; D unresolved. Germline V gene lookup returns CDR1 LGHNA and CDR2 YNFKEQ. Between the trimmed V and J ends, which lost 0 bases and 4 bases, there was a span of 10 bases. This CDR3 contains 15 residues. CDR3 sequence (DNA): TGTGCCAGCAGCCAAGATGGCGGTCAATACAATGAGCAGTTCTTC. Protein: CASSQDGGQYNEQFF.

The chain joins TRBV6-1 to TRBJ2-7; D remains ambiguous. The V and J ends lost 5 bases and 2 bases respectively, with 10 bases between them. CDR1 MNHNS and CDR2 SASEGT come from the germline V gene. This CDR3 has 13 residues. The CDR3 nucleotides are TGTGCCAGCAGTCGAACGCCCCCCTACGAGCAGTACTTC. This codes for CASSRTPPYEQYF.

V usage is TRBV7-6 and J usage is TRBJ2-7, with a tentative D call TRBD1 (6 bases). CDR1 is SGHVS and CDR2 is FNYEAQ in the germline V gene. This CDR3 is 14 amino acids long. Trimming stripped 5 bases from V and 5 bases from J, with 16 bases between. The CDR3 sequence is CASSLPTGSHEQYF. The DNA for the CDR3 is TGTGCCAGCAGCCTACCTACAGGGAGCCACGAGCAGTACTTC.

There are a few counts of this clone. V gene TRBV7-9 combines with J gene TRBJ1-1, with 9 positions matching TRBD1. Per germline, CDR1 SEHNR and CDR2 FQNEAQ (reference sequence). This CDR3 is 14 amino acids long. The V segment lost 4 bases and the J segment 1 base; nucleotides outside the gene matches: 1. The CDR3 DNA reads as TGTGCCAGCAGCTGGGGACAGGGGAACACTGAAGCTTTCTTT. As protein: CASSWGQGNTEAFF.

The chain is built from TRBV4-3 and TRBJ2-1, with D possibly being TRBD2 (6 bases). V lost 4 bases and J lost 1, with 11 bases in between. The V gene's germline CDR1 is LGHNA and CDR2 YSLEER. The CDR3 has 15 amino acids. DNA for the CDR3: TGCGCCAGCAGCCCCCAGCGGGCTTCCTACAATGAGCAGTTCTTC. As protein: CASSPQRASYNEQFF.

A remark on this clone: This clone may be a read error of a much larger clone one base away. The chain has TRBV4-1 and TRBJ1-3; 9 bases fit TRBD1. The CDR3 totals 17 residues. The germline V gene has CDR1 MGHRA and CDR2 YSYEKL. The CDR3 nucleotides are TGCGCCGGCAGCAGCCGGGACAGGGCTCTCTCTGGAAACACCATATATTTT. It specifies CAGSSRDRALSGNTIYF.

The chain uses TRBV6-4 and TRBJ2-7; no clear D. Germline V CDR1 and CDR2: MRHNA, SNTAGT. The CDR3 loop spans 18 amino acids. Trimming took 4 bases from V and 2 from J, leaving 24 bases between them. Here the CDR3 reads CASSAPFQVGRATYEQYF. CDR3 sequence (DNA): TGTGCCAGCAGTGCCCCATTTCAGGTCGGACGAGCTACCTACGAGCAGTACTTC.

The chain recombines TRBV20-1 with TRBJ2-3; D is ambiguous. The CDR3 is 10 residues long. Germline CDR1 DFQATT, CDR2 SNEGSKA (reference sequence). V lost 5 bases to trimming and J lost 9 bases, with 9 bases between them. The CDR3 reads CSASVPTQYF. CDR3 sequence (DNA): TGCAGTGCTTCGGTGCCGACGCAGTATTTT.

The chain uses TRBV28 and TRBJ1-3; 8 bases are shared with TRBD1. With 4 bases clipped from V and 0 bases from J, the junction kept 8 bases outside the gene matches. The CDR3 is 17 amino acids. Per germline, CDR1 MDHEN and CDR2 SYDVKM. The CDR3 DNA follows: TGTGCCAGCAGTTCGGCCGGGACAGGATCCTCTGGAAACACCATATATTTT. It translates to CASSSAGTGSSGNTIYF.

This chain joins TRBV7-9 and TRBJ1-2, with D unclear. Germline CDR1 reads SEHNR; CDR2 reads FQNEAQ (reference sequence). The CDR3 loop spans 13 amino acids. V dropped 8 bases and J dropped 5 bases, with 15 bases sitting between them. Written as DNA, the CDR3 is TGTGCCAGCGGAGGCCCCGGCCCATATGGCTACACCTTC. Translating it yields CASGGPGPYGYTF.

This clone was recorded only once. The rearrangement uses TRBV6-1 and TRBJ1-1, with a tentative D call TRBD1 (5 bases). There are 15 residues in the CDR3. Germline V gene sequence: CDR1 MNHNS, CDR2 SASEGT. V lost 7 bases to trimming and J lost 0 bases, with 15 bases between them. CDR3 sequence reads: CASTGGDLMNTEAFF. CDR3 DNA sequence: TGTGCCAGCACGGGGGGGGACTTAATGAACACTGAAGCTTTCTTT.

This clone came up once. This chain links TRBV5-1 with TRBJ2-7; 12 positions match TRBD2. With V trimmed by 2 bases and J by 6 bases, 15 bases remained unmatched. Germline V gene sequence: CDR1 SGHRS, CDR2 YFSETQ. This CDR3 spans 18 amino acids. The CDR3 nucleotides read TGCGCCAGCAGCTTTGGGACTAGCGGGCGCTTTTCTGAGGGCGAGCAGTACTTC. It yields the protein CASSFGTSGRFSEGEQYF.

This CDR3 reads CASSEMGDGYTF. CDR3 coding DNA: TGTGCCAGCAGTGAGATGGGGGATGGCTACACCTTC. The chain joins TRBV6-1 to TRBJ1-2, with D perhaps matching TRBD1 (5 bases). The V gene's germline CDR1 is MNHNS and CDR2 SASEGT. Trimming took off 3 bases at V and 6 bases at J, with 8 bases between the two ends. The CDR3 extends over 12 amino acids.

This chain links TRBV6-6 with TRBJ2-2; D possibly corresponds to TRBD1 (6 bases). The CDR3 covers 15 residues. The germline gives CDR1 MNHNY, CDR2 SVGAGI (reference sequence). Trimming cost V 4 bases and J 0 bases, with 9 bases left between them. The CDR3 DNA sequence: TGTGCCAGCAGTTTGGACAGAACGAACACCGGGGAGCTGTTTTTT. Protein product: CASSLDRTNTGELFF.

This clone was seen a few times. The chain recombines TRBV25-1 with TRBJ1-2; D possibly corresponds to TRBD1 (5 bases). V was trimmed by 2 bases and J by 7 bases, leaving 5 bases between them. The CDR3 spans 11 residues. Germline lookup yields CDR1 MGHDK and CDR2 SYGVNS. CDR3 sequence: CASSEQGGYTF. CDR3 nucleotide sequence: TGTGCCAGCAGTGAACAGGGTGGCTACACCTTC.

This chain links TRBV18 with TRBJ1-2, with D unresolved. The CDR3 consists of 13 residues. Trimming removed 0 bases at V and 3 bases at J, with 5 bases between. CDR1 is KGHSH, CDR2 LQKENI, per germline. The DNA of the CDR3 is TGTGCCAGCTCACCACCCTCGTACTATGGCTACACCTTC. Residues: CASSPPSYYGYTF.